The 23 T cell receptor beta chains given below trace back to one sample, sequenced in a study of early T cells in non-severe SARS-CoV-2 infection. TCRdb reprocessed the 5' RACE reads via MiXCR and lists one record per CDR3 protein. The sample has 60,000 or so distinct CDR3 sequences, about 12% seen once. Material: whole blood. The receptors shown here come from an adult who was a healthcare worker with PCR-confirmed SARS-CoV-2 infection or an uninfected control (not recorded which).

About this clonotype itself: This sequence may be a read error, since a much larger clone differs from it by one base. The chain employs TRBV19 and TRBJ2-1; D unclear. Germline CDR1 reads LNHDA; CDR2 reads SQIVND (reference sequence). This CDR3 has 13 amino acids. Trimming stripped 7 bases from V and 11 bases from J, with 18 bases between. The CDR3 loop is CASNLDPDNKQFF. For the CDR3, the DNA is TGTGCCAGTAATCTCGACCCTGATAATAAGCAGTTCTTC.

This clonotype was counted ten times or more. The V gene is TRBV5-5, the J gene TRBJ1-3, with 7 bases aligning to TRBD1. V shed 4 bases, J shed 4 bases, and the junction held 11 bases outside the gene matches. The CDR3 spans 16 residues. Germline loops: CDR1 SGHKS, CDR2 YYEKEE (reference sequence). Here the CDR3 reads CASSLDRTFDGNTIYF. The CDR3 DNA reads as TGTGCCAGCAGCCTGGACAGGACGTTTGACGGAAACACCATATATTTT.

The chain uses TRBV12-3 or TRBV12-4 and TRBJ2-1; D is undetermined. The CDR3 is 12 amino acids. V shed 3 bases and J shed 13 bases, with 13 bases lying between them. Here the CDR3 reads CASSFRRQTQFF. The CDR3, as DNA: TGTGCCAGCAGTTTCCGTAGGCAGACACAGTTCTTC.

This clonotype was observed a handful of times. The CDR3: CASSLAPNQPQHF. The DNA of the CDR3 is TGTGCCAGCAGCTTAGCCCCGAATCAGCCCCAGCATTTT. This chain links TRBV7-9 with TRBJ1-5; unclear D gene. Trimming shortened V by 0 bases and J by 4 bases, and 4 bases separated the two germline ends. Germline CDR1 SEHNR, CDR2 FQNEAQ (reference sequence). The CDR3 covers 13 residues.

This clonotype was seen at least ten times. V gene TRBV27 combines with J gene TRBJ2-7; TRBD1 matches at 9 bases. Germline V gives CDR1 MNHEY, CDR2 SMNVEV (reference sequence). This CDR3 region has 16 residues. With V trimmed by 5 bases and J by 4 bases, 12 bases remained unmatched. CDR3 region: CASSAQDRGDQYEQYF. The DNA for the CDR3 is TGTGCCAGCAGTGCCCAAGACAGGGGGGATCAGTACGAGCAGTACTTC.

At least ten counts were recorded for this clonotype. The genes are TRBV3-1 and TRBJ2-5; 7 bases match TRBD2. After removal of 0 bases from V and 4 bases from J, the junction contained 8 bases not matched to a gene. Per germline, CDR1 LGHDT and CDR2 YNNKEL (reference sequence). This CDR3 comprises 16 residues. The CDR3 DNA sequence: TGTGCCAGCAGCCAAGATCGGGCAGGGAGGGCAGAGACCCAGTACTTC. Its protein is CASSQDRAGRAETQYF.

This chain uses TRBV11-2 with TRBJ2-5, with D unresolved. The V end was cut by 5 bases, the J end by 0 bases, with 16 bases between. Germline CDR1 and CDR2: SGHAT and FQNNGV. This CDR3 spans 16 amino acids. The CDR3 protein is CASSPQAWGNQETQYF. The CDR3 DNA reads TGTGCCAGCAGCCCTCAGGCGTGGGGAAACCAAGAGACCCAGTACTTC.

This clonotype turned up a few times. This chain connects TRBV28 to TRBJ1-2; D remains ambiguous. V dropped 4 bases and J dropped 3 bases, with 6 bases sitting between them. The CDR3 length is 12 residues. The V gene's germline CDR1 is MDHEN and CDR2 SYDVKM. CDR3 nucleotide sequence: TGTGCCAGCAGTTCCCAGCACTATGGCTACACCTTC. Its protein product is CASSSQHYGYTF.

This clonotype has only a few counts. The CDR3 region has the DNA TGCGCCAGCAGCCAAGACCGTCGGATGACTGAGTATTTT. Residues: CASSQDRRMTEYF. The chain recombines TRBV4-1 with TRBJ2-3; D is unresolved. The V gene's germline CDR1 is MGHRA and CDR2 YSYEKL. The CDR3 loop spans 13 amino acids. V gave up 0 bases and J gave up 13 bases, with 14 bases separating them.

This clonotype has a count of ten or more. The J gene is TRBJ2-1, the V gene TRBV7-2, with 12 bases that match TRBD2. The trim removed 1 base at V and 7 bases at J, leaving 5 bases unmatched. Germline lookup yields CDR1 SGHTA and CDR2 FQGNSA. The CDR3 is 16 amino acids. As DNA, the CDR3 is TGTGCCAGCAGCTTAGGCGCTAGCGGGGGGGTGAATGAGCAGTTCTTC. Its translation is CASSLGASGGVNEQFF.

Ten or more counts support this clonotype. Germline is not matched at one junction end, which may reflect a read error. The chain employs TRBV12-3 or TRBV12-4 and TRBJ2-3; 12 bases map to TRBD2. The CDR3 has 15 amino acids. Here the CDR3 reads CASSLAGGRTDTQYF. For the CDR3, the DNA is TGTGCCAGCAGTCTAGCGGGGGGGCGGACAGATACGCAGTATTTT.

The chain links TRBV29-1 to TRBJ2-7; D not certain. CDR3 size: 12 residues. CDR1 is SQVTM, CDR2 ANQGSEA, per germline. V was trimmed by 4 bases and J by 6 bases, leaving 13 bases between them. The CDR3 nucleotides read TGCAGCGTTGGGCACAACGTGGGCGAGCAGTACTTC. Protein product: CSVGHNVGEQYF.

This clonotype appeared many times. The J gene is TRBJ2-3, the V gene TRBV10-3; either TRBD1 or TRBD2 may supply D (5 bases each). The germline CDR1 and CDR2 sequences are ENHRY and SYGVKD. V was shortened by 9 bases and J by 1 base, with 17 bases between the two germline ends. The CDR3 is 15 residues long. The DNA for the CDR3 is TGTGCCATTGGTAACCGGGACCGTGGCACAGATACGCAGTATTTT. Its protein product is CAIGNRDRGTDTQYF.

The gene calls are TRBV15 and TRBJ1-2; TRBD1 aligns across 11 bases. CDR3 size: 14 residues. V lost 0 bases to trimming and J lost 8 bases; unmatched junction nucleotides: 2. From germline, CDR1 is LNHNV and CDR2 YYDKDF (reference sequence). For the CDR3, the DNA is TGTGCCACCAGCAGAGAGGACAGGGGGCTCGGCTACACCTTC. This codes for CATSREDRGLGYTF.

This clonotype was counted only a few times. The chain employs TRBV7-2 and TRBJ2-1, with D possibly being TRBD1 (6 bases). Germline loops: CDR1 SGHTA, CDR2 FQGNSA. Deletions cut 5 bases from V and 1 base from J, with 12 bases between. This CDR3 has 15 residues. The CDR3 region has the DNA TGTGCCAGCAGCCCGCGGCAGGGGTCCTACAATGAGCAGTTCTTC. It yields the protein CASSPRQGSYNEQFF.

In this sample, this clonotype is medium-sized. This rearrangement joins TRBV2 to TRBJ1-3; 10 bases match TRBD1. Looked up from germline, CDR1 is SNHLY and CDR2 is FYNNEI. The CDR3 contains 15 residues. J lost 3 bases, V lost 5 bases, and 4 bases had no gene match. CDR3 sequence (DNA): TGTGCCAGCAGTCCCGGACAGGGGGTTGGAAACACCATATATTTT. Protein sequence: CASSPGQGVGNTIYF.

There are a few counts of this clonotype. CDR3 coding DNA: TGTGCCAGCAGAGCACTCACCTCCGGAGGGGTTAACACCGGGGAGCTGTTTTTT. This gives the protein CASRALTSGGVNTGELFF. The rearrangement joins TRBV6-2 or TRBV6-3 to TRBJ2-2; possible D gene TRBD2, 6 bases. The CDR3 loop spans 18 amino acids. Germline V gene sequence: CDR1 MNHEY, CDR2 SVGEGT. Trimming shortened V by 6 bases and J by 2 bases, and 22 bases separated the two germline ends.

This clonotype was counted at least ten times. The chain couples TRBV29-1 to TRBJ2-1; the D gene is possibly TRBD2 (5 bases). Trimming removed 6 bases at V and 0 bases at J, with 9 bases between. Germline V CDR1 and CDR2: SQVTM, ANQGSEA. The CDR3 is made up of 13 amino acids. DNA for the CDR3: TGCAGCGTCCTCGGGAACTCCTACAATGAGCAGTTCTTC. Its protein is CSVLGNSYNEQFF.

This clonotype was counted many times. CDR3 residues: CASSFQGTNSPLHF. DNA for the CDR3: TGTGCCAGCAGCTTCCAGGGGACGAATTCACCCCTCCACTTT. V usage is TRBV7-2 and J usage is TRBJ1-6; D is possibly TRBD1 (6 bases). The CDR3 consists of 14 residues. Trimming removed 3 bases at V and 7 bases at J, with 10 bases between. Germline CDR1 SGHTA, CDR2 FQGNSA.

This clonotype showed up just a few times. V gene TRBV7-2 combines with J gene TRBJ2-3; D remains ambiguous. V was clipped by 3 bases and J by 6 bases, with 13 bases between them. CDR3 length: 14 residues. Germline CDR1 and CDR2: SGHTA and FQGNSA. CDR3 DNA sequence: TGTGCCAGCAGCTTGAACCCCGATTGGGATACGCAGTATTTT. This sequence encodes CASSLNPDWDTQYF.

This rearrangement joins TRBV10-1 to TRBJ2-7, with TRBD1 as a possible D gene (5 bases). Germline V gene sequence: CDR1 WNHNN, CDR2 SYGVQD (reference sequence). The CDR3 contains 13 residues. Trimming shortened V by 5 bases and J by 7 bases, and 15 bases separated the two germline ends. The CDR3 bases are TGCGCCAGCAGTCCCACTCAGGGTCGGGAGCAGTACTTC. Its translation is CASSPTQGREQYF.

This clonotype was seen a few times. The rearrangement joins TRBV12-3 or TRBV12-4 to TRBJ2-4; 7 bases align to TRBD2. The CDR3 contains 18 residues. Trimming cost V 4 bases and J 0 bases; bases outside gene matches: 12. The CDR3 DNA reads TGTGCCAGCAGTTCATTAAGCGGGATGGGGATAGCCAAAAACATTCAGTACTTC. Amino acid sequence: CASSSLSGMGIAKNIQYF.

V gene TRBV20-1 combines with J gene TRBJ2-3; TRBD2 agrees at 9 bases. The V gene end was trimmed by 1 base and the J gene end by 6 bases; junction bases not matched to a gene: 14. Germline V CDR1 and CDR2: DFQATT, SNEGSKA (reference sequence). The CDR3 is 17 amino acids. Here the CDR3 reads CSARVARVAGVSDTQYF. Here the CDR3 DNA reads TGCAGTGCTAGAGTTGCGAGGGTAGCGGGGGTGTCGGATACGCAGTATTTT.